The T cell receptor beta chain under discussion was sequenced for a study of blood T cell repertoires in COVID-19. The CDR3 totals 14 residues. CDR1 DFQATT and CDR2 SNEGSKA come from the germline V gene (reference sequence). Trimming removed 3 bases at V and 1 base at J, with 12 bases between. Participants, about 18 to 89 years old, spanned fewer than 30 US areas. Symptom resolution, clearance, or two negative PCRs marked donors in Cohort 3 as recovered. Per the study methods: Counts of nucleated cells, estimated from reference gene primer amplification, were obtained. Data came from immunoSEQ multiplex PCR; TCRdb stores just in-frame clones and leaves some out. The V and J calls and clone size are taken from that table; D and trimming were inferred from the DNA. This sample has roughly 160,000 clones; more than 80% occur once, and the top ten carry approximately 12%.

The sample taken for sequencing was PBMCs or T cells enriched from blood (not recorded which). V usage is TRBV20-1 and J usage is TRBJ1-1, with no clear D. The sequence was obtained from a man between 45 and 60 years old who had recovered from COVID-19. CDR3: CSASGKAGNTEAFF. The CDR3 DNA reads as TGCAGTGCTAGTGGAAAGGCAGGGAACACTGAAGCTTTCTTT.